Here is one TCR beta chain with its context. Looked up from germline, CDR1 is MNHEY and CDR2 is SVGAGI. This CDR3 contains 14 residues. V was clipped by 4 bases and J by 8 bases, with 16 bases between them. The data stem from a study of blood T cell repertoires in COVID-19. Sequencing used immunoSEQ multiplex PCR; TCRdb keeps in-frame clones, though not all of them. The repertoire holds about 400,000 clones, with around nine tenths as singletons. The sequence came from a woman aged 25 to 45 who had recovered from COVID-19. Sequenced material: PBMCs or T cells enriched from blood (not recorded which). The rearrangement uses TRBV6-5 and TRBJ2-3, with a possible D match to TRBD1 (6 bases). The CDR3 loop reads CASSFTGPDGTQYF. The CDR3, as DNA: TGTGCCAGCAGTTTCACAGGGCCGGATGGTACGCAGTATTTT.